One sample yielded the 17 T cell receptor beta chains listed below, sequenced in a study of T-cell memory formation after mild COVID-19. MiXCR, applied by TCRdb to the 5' RACE reads, yields one record per CDR3 protein. This sample has more than 300,000 distinct CDR3 sequences, with around 13% found just once. Sample: PBMCs or a T cell subset sorted from them (not recorded which). These receptor sequences come from a man aged 18 to 35 who had mild COVID-19 (a few samples of this study predate the infection). Cell type and time point are not known.

This clonotype was seen only a few times. The chain uses TRBV11-2 and TRBJ2-1; 9 bases map to TRBD2. Germline V gene lookup returns CDR1 SGHAT and CDR2 FQNNGV. V lost 1 base and J lost 10; bases outside the gene matches: 11. This CDR3 is 16 amino acids long. The CDR3 spells CASSLVAGGAMREQFF. The CDR3 DNA sequence: TGTGCCAGCAGCTTAGTTGCGGGGGGGGCTATGAGGGAGCAGTTCTTC. Full variable domain (outside the CDR3, taken from reference TRBV11-2 and TRBJ2-1): EAGVAQSPRYKIIEKRQSVAFWCNPISGHATLYWYQQILGQGPKLLIQFQNNGVVDDSQLPKDRFSAERLKGVDSTLKIQPAKLEDSAVYLCASSLVAGGAMREQFFGPGTRLTVL.

Ten or more counts support this clonotype. J is TRBJ2-5 and V is TRBV7-2; tentative D call: TRBD2 (6 bases). From germline, CDR1 is SGHTA and CDR2 FQGNSA. V was clipped by 4 bases and J by 2 bases, with 8 bases between them. This CDR3 is built from 13 residues. DNA of the CDR3: TGTGCCAGCAGCTGGCGGGGACAAGAGACCCAGTACTTC. Translated: CASSWRGQETQYF.

The rearrangement joins TRBV29-1 to TRBJ2-5; D unclear. Germline V gene sequence: CDR1 SQVTM, CDR2 ANQGSEA. V was clipped by 4 bases and J by 5 bases, with 17 bases between them. This CDR3 is 14 amino acids long. The DNA for the CDR3 is TGCAGCGTTGCAGTTAGGTTGGGGATGGAGACCCAGTACTTC. Its protein product is CSVAVRLGMETQYF.

This clonotype has ten or more counts. The CDR3: CAWSDSYEQYF. CDR3 in DNA: TGTGCCTGGAGTGACTCCTACGAGCAGTACTTC. This sequence joins TRBV30 and TRBJ2-7; D unclear. Germline CDR1 and CDR2: GTSNPN and SVGIG (reference sequence). The CDR3 is 11 residues long. Trimming took off 1 base at V and 0 bases at J, with 1 base between the two ends.

There are a few counts of this clonotype. V usage is TRBV7-2 and J usage is TRBJ1-1; D not resolved. The CDR3 length is 13 residues. Trimming cost V 5 bases and J 11 bases, with 18 bases left between them. Germline values: CDR1 SGHTA, CDR2 FQGNSA. CDR3 DNA: TGTGCCAGCAGCACCACACCGGGCCCCGCGGCTTTCTTT. Amino acids: CASSTTPGPAAFF.

The sample holds many counts of this clonotype. This rearrangement joins TRBV20-1 to TRBJ2-5; D is undetermined. The V gene's germline CDR1 is DFQATT and CDR2 SNEGSKA (reference sequence). The CDR3 runs 11 residues. Trimming left V 5 bases short and J 7 bases short, with 11 bases between. CDR3 nucleotides: TGCAGTGCTCCGACCTTGGTGACCCAGTACTTC. Its translation is CSAPTLVTQYF.

This clonotype came up a few times. The chain carries TRBV5-6 and TRBJ1-2, with D uncertain. V lost 6 bases and J 0 bases, leaving 21 bases between the germline ends. There are 17 residues in the CDR3. The V gene's germline CDR1 is SGHDT and CDR2 YYEEEE. The CDR3: CASTLRVRVAANYGYTF. The CDR3 bases are TGTGCCAGCACCCTCAGAGTGCGTGTAGCAGCTAACTATGGCTACACCTTC. Drawing the rest from reference TRBV5-6 and TRBJ1-2, the complete variable domain is DAGVTQSPTHLIKTRGQQVTLRCSPKSGHDTVSWYQQALGQGPQFIFQYYEEEERQRGNFPDRFSGHQFPNYSSELNVNALLLGDSALYLCASTLRVRVAANYGYTFGSGTRLTVV.

This clonotype was detected only a few times. The genes are TRBV6-5 and TRBJ1-1, with D uncertain. Per the germline V gene, CDR1 is MNHEY and CDR2 is SVGAGI. The V end was cut by 1 base, the J end by 4 bases, with 7 bases between. This CDR3 has 13 amino acids. The CDR3 region is CASSYYGGTEAFF. CDR3 in DNA: TGTGCCAGCAGTTACTACGGCGGCACTGAAGCTTTCTTT.

In this sample, this clonotype turned up a few times. The chain employs TRBV11-2 and TRBJ1-6, with no clear D. This CDR3 contains 15 residues. CDR1 is SGHAT and CDR2 is FQNNGV in the germline V gene. V was pared by 1 base and J by 4 bases, with 8 bases between. CDR3 loop: CASSLVKGYNSPLHF. CDR3 bases: TGTGCCAGCAGCTTAGTTAAGGGATATAATTCACCCCTCCACTTT.

The chain employs TRBV7-8 and TRBJ1-1; TRBD1 is a possible D gene (6 bases). Germline CDR1 SGHVS, CDR2 FQNEAQ. CDR3 length: 16 amino acids. Trimming took off 6 bases at V and 4 bases at J, with 21 bases between the two ends. The CDR3 loop is CASSPRRGTGGTEAFF. CDR3 DNA sequence: TGTGCCAGCAGTCCGCGGAGGGGGACCGGGGGCACTGAAGCTTTCTTT.

This clonotype was counted many times. The rearrangement links TRBV7-2 to TRBJ1-6; the match to TRBD1 covers 9 bases. Germline trimming cut 1 base from V and 8 bases from J; bases unmatched to any gene: 12. Germline CDR1 SGHTA, CDR2 FQGNSA. The CDR3 totals 18 residues. CDR3 sequence: CASSLGTGTGSRHSPLHF. In DNA, the CDR3 is TGTGCCAGCAGCTTAGGTACCGGGACAGGGTCTCGTCATTCACCCCTCCACTTT.

This chain uses TRBV7-2 with TRBJ1-6, with D hard to call. The germline V gene has CDR1 SGHTA and CDR2 FQGNSA. The CDR3 contains 11 residues. V gave up 1 base and J gave up 14 bases, with 6 bases separating them. The CDR3 spells CASSLGVALHF. CDR3 nucleotide sequence: TGTGCCAGCAGCTTAGGGGTTGCCCTCCACTTT.

The V and J genes are TRBV7-3 and TRBJ1-1; tentative D call: TRBD1 (5 bases). This CDR3 contains 13 residues. V lost 5 bases and J lost 5, with 12 bases in between. Germline V gene lookup returns CDR1 SGHTA and CDR2 FQGTGA. The CDR3 is CASSIAGLTEAFF. DNA of the CDR3: TGTGCCAGCAGCATCGCAGGGTTGACTGAAGCTTTCTTT. The variable domain in full, with the rest retrieved from reference TRBV7-3 and TRBJ1-1, is GAGVSQTPSNKVTEKGKYVELRCDPISGHTALYWYRQSLGQGPEFLIYFQGTGAADDSGLPNDRFFAVRPEGSVSTLKIQRTERGDSAVYLCASSIAGLTEAFFGQGTRLTVV.

The chain carries TRBV20-1 and TRBJ2-5; 8 bases agree with TRBD2. CDR3 length: 16 residues. After removal of 6 bases from V and 4 bases from J, the junction contained 16 bases not matched to a gene. Germline loops: CDR1 DFQATT, CDR2 SNEGSKA (reference sequence). The CDR3 reads CSARASGAGGAETQYF. As DNA, the CDR3 is TGCAGTGCGAGGGCTTCAGGTGCGGGGGGAGCAGAGACCCAGTACTTC.

This clonotype was counted between two and nine times. The chain recombines TRBV5-4 with TRBJ2-1, with 9 bases fitting TRBD2. From germline, CDR1 is SGHNT and CDR2 YYREEE (reference sequence). This CDR3 has 14 residues. Germline trimming cut 2 bases from V and 7 bases from J; bases unmatched to any gene: 4. In nucleotides, the CDR3 is TGTGCCAGCAGCTTAGCGGGGGGCCGGAATGAGCAGTTCTTC. Translated, it gives CASSLAGGRNEQFF.

This chain joins TRBV7-2 and TRBJ2-3; TRBD2 matches at 7 bases. V lost 5 bases and J lost 4; bases outside the gene matches: 9. CDR1 is SGHTA and CDR2 is FQGNSA in the germline V gene. This CDR3 is 15 amino acids long. The CDR3 here is CASSTRLAAPDTQYF. CDR3 bases: TGTGCCAGCAGCACCAGGCTAGCGGCCCCAGATACGCAGTATTTT. Variable domain in full (rest from reference TRBV7-2 and TRBJ2-3): GAGVSQSPSNKVTEKGKDVELRCDPISGHTALYWYRQSLGQGLEFLIYFQGNSAPDKSGLPSDRFSAERTGGSVSTLTIQRTQQEDSAVYLCASSTRLAAPDTQYFGPGTRLTVL.

This clonotype has just a few counts. The V and J genes are TRBV6-5 and TRBJ1-1; TRBD1 might be the D (5 bases). The CDR3 is made up of 16 amino acids. V was clipped by 0 bases and J by 1 base, with 12 bases between them. Germline-derived CDR1 and CDR2 are MNHEY and SVGAGI. DNA for the CDR3: TGTGCCAGCAGTTACTCGTTAAGGGGACCGAACACTGAAGCTTTCTTT. Its translation: CASSYSLRGPNTEAFF.